This T cell receptor (beta chain) was profiled in a study of T-cell memory formation after mild COVID-19. Study-wide points: The study found contracting CD4+ clones mainly in CM and EM and contracting CD8+ clones in EMRA.

In this sample, this clonotype turned up once. The antigen is not known. Using constant-segment primers, 5'RACE produced TCR alpha and TCR beta cDNA libraries carrying sample barcodes and UMIs. TCRdb recomputed calls from the 5' RACE reads with MiXCR, one row per CDR3 protein. Of some 210,000 distinct CDR3 sequences in the sample, around 26% were seen once. The CDR3 has 15 amino acids. Trimming took 4 bases from V and 5 from J, leaving 17 bases between them. Germline-derived CDR1 and CDR2 are LGHDT and YNNKEL (reference sequence). This chain uses TRBV3-1 with TRBJ2-5, with D possibly matching TRBD1 (8 bases). The TCR was taken from an adult woman who had mild COVID-19 (a few samples of this study predate the infection). Cell type and time point are not known. The sample was PBMCs or a T cell subset sorted from them (not recorded which). CDR3 DNA: TGTGCCAGCAGCCGGAACACAGGGGGGGAGGAGACCCAGTACTTC. Its protein is CASSRNTGGEETQYF.